This record concerns one T cell receptor beta chain sequence. Its antigen is not known. The sample belongs to a study of cytomegalovirus exposure and HLA in healthy donors. General study points: A later analysis linked around 17,000 TCR beta sequences to HLA alleles at 0.05 false discovery rate.

The CDR3 spans 13 residues. The germline V gene has CDR1 MNHEY and CDR2 SVGAGI. V lost 4 bases, J lost 7 bases, and 10 bases lay in between. Use of 60 Vbeta and 13 Jbeta primers characterized the PCR. TCRdb's copy holds only in-frame clones and misses some; the assay was immunoSEQ multiplex PCR. The sample contains about 150,000 clones, roughly 77% of which appear only once. Source material: PBMCs. The source of this sequence is a human donor in good health. This chain links TRBV6-5 with TRBJ1-4; D remains unclear. The CDR3 DNA sequence: TGTGCCAGCAGTTCTCGTCCGTTTGAAAAACTGTTTTTT. This sequence encodes CASSSRPFEKLFF.